The 27 T cell receptor beta chains reported below all come from one sample, sequenced in a study of T cell responses to AZD1222 COVID-19 vaccine. Clones were read by immunoSEQ multiplex PCR, and TCRdb kept only the in-frame ones, dropping some. The sample lists tens of thousands of clones, roughly four fifths occurring once. The specimen was peripheral blood, collected on day 0 of AZD1222 vaccination. Receptors originate from an adult in good health.

This clone was seen just once. The J gene is TRBJ2-2, the V gene TRBV6-6; 15 bases agree with TRBD2. The CDR3 contains 18 residues. The junction had 7 bases not matched to a gene; V was cut back by 5 bases and J by 3 bases. Germline V gene data show CDR1 as MNHNY and CDR2 as SVGAGI (reference sequence). The CDR3 here is CASSLGLAGGPDTGELFF. The CDR3 DNA sequence: TGTGCCAGCAGTCTCGGACTAGCGGGGGGGCCGGACACCGGGGAGCTGTTTTTT.

The chain links TRBV5-1 to TRBJ1-1; a weak D match, TRBD1 (5 bases). There are 15 residues in the CDR3. Germline-derived CDR1 and CDR2 are SGHRS and YFSETQ. The V end lost 4 bases, the J end lost 1 base, and 14 bases lay between the germline ends. CDR3 amino acids: CASSINGGENTEAFF. CDR3 DNA sequence: TGCGCCAGCAGCATCAATGGGGGGGAGAACACTGAAGCTTTCTTT.

This sequence joins TRBV5-6 and TRBJ2-7, with 11 bases aligning to TRBD2. The CDR3 totals 15 residues. Germline values: CDR1 SGHDT, CDR2 YYEEEE. V was pared by 0 bases and J by 6 bases, with 5 bases of the junction left unmatched. The CDR3 spells CASSLGGLAASEQYF. DNA of the CDR3: TGTGCCAGCAGCTTGGGGGGACTAGCGGCTAGCGAGCAGTACTTC.

The V gene is TRBV28, the J gene TRBJ1-3; D unclear. Germline values: CDR1 MDHEN, CDR2 SYDVKM. V lost 2 bases, J lost 0 bases, and 8 bases lay in between. The CDR3 is made up of 15 amino acids. The CDR3 nucleotides are TGTGCCAGCAGTTTAGATATTTCCTCTGGAAACACCATATATTTT. Encoded protein: CASSLDISSGNTIYF.

J is TRBJ1-1 and V is TRBV4-1; D is undetermined. The CDR3 totals 14 residues. V dropped 1 base and J dropped 8 bases, with 14 bases sitting between them. CDR1 is MGHRA and CDR2 is YSYEKL in the germline V gene. Here the CDR3 reads CASSQGPPTVEAFF. The CDR3 nucleotides read TGCGCCAGCAGCCAAGGTCCCCCCACAGTGGAAGCTTTCTTT.

The J gene is TRBJ2-2, the V gene TRBV11-2; D gene ambiguous. CDR1 and CDR2 (germline): SGHAT, FQNNGV. Trimming took off 0 bases at V and 7 bases at J, with 6 bases between the two ends. The CDR3 covers 13 residues. CDR3 DNA sequence: TGTGCCAGCAGCTTAGATCTTAACGGGGAGCTGTTTTTT. Translated, it gives CASSLDLNGELFF.

The chain employs TRBV11-3 and TRBJ2-3; D remains ambiguous. This CDR3 is 12 amino acids long. V lost 0 bases to trimming and J lost 4 bases, with 2 bases between them. Germline V gene lookup returns CDR1 SGHNT and CDR2 YENEEA. The CDR3 here is CASSLDPDTQYF. The CDR3 DNA sequence: TGTGCCAGCAGCTTAGACCCAGATACGCAGTATTTT.

A single count supports this clone. This CDR3 is CASRTGELEQYF. The CDR3 DNA reads as TGTGCCAGTCGGACAGGCGAGCTCGAGCAGTACTTC. The chain couples TRBV28 to TRBJ2-7, with 7 bases fitting TRBD1. The CDR3 has 12 amino acids. Germline V gene lookup returns CDR1 MDHEN and CDR2 SYDVKM. V shed 9 bases, J shed 6 bases, and the junction held 8 bases outside the gene matches.

The chain has TRBV3-1 (or the pseudogene TRBV3-2) and TRBJ1-1; D unclear. The CDR3 spans 13 residues. Trimming stripped 2 bases from V and 1 base from J, with 5 bases between. CDR1 and CDR2 (germline): LGHDT, YNNKEL (reference sequence). The CDR3 loop is CASSQTWNTEAFF. CDR3 sequence (DNA): TGTGCCAGCAGCCAAACTTGGAACACTGAAGCTTTCTTT.

This clone has more than one count but fewer than ten. This chain links TRBV7-8 with TRBJ1-6; tentative D call: TRBD1 (6 bases). The CDR3 is 16 residues long. V lost 1 base to trimming and J lost 2 bases, with 9 bases between them. CDR1 is SGHVS and CDR2 is FQNEAQ in the germline V gene. The CDR3, as DNA: TGTGCCAGCAGCTTAGACAGGGTTCCCTATAATTCACCCCTCCACTTT. This encodes CASSLDRVPYNSPLHF.

The genes are TRBV30 and TRBJ1-1, with TRBD1 matching 10 bases. J was trimmed by 5 bases and V by 8 bases; bases with no gene match: 8. Germline V lookup: CDR1 GTSNPN, CDR2 SVGIG (reference sequence). This CDR3 comprises 13 residues. This CDR3 is CALDRGRLTEAFF. The CDR3 DNA sequence: TGTGCCCTTGACAGGGGGCGGTTGACTGAAGCTTTCTTT. Drawing the rest from reference TRBV30 and TRBJ1-1, the complete variable domain is SQTIHQWPATLVQPVGSPLSLECTVEGTSNPNLYWYRQAAGRGLQLLFYSVGIGQISSEVPQNLSASRPQDRQFILSSKKLLLSDSGFYLCALDRGRLTEAFFGQGTRLTVV.

V is TRBV24-1 and J is TRBJ2-2, with 10 bases lining up with TRBD1. The V segment lost 3 bases and the J segment 5 bases; nucleotides outside the gene matches: 5. Germline V gives CDR1 KGHDR, CDR2 SFDVKD. The CDR3 sequence is 16 residues long. The CDR3 sequence: CATSDAGTGVTGELFF. DNA for the CDR3: TGTGCCACCAGTGATGCCGGGACAGGGGTAACCGGGGAGCTGTTTTTT.

This clone has just a few counts. Other DNA sequences of this sample code for an identical CDR3. The chain couples TRBV9 to TRBJ2-7; tentatively, D is TRBD1 (5 bases). CDR3 length: 14 residues. V shed 0 bases and J shed 4 bases, with 11 bases lying between them. Germline V gene data show CDR1 as SGDLS and CDR2 as YYNGEE. CDR3 region: CASSVEAGSYEQYF. The DNA for the CDR3 is TGTGCCAGCAGCGTAGAGGCAGGGTCTTACGAGCAGTACTTC.

This clone occurred once. V is TRBV5-1 and J is TRBJ2-7; TRBD1 agrees at 10 bases. In germline, CDR1 is SGHRS, CDR2 YFSETQ. The CDR3 covers 16 residues. V lost 0 bases to trimming and J lost 1 base; unmatched junction nucleotides: 4. The CDR3 protein is CASSLGQGALSYEQYF. CDR3 in DNA: TGCGCCAGCAGCTTGGGACAGGGGGCGCTTTCCTACGAGCAGTACTTC.

The chain joins TRBV4-2 to TRBJ1-2, with unresolved D. Germline CDR1 reads LGHNA; CDR2 reads YNFKEQ. The CDR3 contains 14 residues. Trimming cost V 0 bases and J 2 bases, with 7 bases left between them. CDR3: CASSQDLGNYGYTF. The DNA for the CDR3 is TGTGCCAGCAGCCAAGATTTGGGGAACTATGGCTACACCTTC.

This clone appeared a single time. V is TRBV11-2 and J is TRBJ1-1; D uncertain. CDR1 SGHAT and CDR2 FQNNGV come from the germline V gene. Trimming removed 5 bases at V and 6 bases at J, with 7 bases between. CDR3 length equals 11 residues. The CDR3 here is CASSPVAEAFF. CDR3 DNA sequence: TGTGCCAGCAGCCCCGTTGCTGAAGCTTTCTTT.

The chain combines TRBV9 with TRBJ1-2; D perhaps matches TRBD1 (6 bases). V lost 5 bases and J 8 bases, leaving 10 bases between the germline ends. Germline V gene lookup returns CDR1 SGDLS and CDR2 YYNGEE. This CDR3 is built from 11 residues. CDR3 in amino acids: CASRRGGGYTF. CDR3 nucleotide sequence: TGTGCCAGCAGAAGGGGGGGCGGCTACACCTTC.

J is TRBJ2-7 and V is TRBV6-9, with D perhaps given as TRBD1 or TRBD2 (5 bases each). CDR1 and CDR2 (germline): MNHGY, SVAAGI. The V end was cut by 7 bases, the J end by 0 bases, with 16 bases between. The CDR3 extends over 15 amino acids. The CDR3 is CASTNLGTPSYEQYF. In nucleotides, the CDR3 is TGTGCCAGCACCAATTTGGGGACGCCCTCCTACGAGCAGTACTTC.

The chain recombines TRBV19 with TRBJ2-1; TRBD1 is a possible D gene (6 bases). The CDR3 consists of 13 residues. With 6 bases removed from V and 3 bases from J, the gap between germline ends came to 9 bases. Germline assignment: CDR1 LNHDA and CDR2 SQIVND (reference sequence). This chain's CDR3 is CASRDRGYNEQFF. In DNA, the CDR3 is TGTGCCAGTAGGGACAGAGGCTACAATGAGCAGTTCTTC.

This rearrangement joins TRBV7-9 to TRBJ2-3; D ambiguous. This CDR3 contains 14 residues. V was pared by 6 bases and J by 2 bases, with 12 bases between. Germline V gives CDR1 SEHNR, CDR2 FQNEAQ (reference sequence). The CDR3 sequence is CASSWLASTDTQYF. CDR3 sequence (DNA): TGTGCCAGCAGTTGGCTGGCTTCCACAGATACGCAGTATTTT.

The chain employs TRBV2 and TRBJ2-7; D is possibly TRBD2 (5 bases). V was pared by 2 bases and J by 3 bases, with 11 bases between. Looked up from germline, CDR1 is SNHLY and CDR2 is FYNNEI. There are 14 residues in the CDR3. The DNA of the CDR3 is TGTGCCAGCAGTGAAAACGGGGTCCTCTACGAGCAGTACTTC. It is translated as CASSENGVLYEQYF.

The CDR3 region has the DNA TGTGCCAGCAGCTTTAGCAGGAGCTCTGGAAACACCATATATTTT. Translated: CASSFSRSSGNTIYF. The V call is TRBV11-3, the J call TRBJ1-3; D is ambiguous. With 3 bases removed from V and 0 bases from J, the gap between germline ends came to 9 bases. Germline V CDR1 and CDR2: SGHNT, YENEEA. This CDR3 region has 15 residues.

The J gene is TRBJ2-7, the V gene TRBV15; TRBD1 matches at 7 bases. The CDR3 has 14 amino acids. V was pared by 3 bases and J by 3 bases, with 5 bases of the junction left unmatched. Germline-derived CDR1 and CDR2 are LNHNV and YYDKDF (reference sequence). CDR3 nucleotides: TGTGCCACCAGCAGTGGGGACAGTCTCTACGAGCAGTACTTC. As protein: CATSSGDSLYEQYF.

The V call is TRBV2, the J call TRBJ2-5; TRBD2 matches 13 bases. Germline-derived CDR1 and CDR2 are SNHLY and FYNNEI. The CDR3 consists of 16 residues. V dropped 5 bases and J dropped 5; count of bases not matched to a gene: 8. CDR3 in DNA: TGTGCCAGCAGTACCTGGACTAGCGGGGGATCGGAGACCCAGTACTTC. Protein sequence: CASSTWTSGGSETQYF.

The chain combines TRBV4-1 with TRBJ1-4; weak D call: TRBD1 (5 bases). Germline CDR1 and CDR2: MGHRA and YSYEKL. V lost 1 base and J 1 base, leaving 13 bases between the germline ends. There are 17 residues in the CDR3. CDR3 in amino acids: CASSQVPGRGTNEKLFF. CDR3 sequence (DNA): TGCGCCAGCAGCCAAGTCCCGGGACGGGGAACTAATGAAAAACTGTTTTTT.

The J gene is TRBJ1-6, the V gene TRBV5-6; no clear D. The CDR3 consists of 15 residues. V lost 0 bases and J 9 bases, leaving 13 bases between the germline ends. The V gene's germline CDR1 is SGHDT and CDR2 YYEEEE. In DNA, the CDR3 is TGTGCCAGCAGCTTGGGTACAGCCCATGGTTCACCCCTCCACTTT. Translation gives CASSLGTAHGSPLHF.

This sequence joins TRBV6-2 or TRBV6-3 and TRBJ2-1; 12 positions agree with TRBD2. Germline V gene lookup returns CDR1 MNHEY and CDR2 SVGEGT. This CDR3 contains 15 residues. Trimming removed 0 bases from V and 9 bases from J; junction bases left unmatched: 3. The CDR3 is CASSYSSSGGAEQFF. The CDR3 nucleotides read TGTGCCAGCAGTTACTCTTCTAGCGGGGGGGCTGAGCAGTTCTTC.